These 16 T cell receptor beta chains share one sample of origin, sequenced in a study of blood T cell repertoires in COVID-19. Clones were read by immunoSEQ multiplex PCR, and TCRdb kept only the in-frame ones, dropping some. The profile shows 70,000 to 95,000 clones, about 95% of them singletons. Sequences were obtained from peripheral blood. Receptors were obtained from a human donor with active COVID-19. The donor label of this sample is uncertain.

This chain links TRBV5-1 with TRBJ2-5; tentative D call: TRBD1 (6 bases). The V gene lost 4 bases and the J gene lost 5 bases, with 12 bases spanning the gap. Germline CDR1 is SGHRS and CDR2 is YFSETQ. This CDR3 has 13 residues. In DNA, the CDR3 is TGCGCCAGCAGCCCCTACAGGGCGGAGACCCAGTACTTC. Translated: CASSPYRAETQYF. The full variable domain, rest sourced from reference TRBV5-1 and TRBJ2-5, is KAGVTQTPRYLIKTRGQQVTLSCSPISGHRSVSWYQQTPGQGLQFLFEYFSETQRNKGNFPGRFSGRQFSNSRSEMNVSTLELGDSALYLCASSPYRAETQYFGPGTRLLVL.

The chain has TRBV12-2 and TRBJ1-5; the listed D gene, TRBD1, was not tested against the DNA. TRBV12-2 is a pseudogene segment. The length of the CDR3 is 14 residues. CDR3 nucleotide sequence: TGTGCAAGTCGCTTAGTTGGCAGGGTAAAGCCCCAGCATTTT. The encoded protein is CASRLVGRVKPQHF.

The V call is TRBV11-3, the J call TRBJ2-5; 12 bases are shared with TRBD2. CDR3 length: 19 amino acids. Trimming removed 1 base from V and 5 bases from J; junction bases left unmatched: 14. In germline, CDR1 is SGHNT, CDR2 YENEEA. The CDR3 DNA is TGTGCCAGCAGCTTAGGTGCTAGCGGGGGGGCAACGACAAGCGAGACCCAGTACTTC. It codes for CASSLGASGGATTSETQYF.

The chain recombines TRBV19 with TRBJ1-4; 7 bases align to TRBD1. The length of the CDR3 is 16 residues. Germline CDR1 is LNHDA and CDR2 is SQIVND (reference sequence). Trimming took 7 bases from V and 7 from J; bases not matched to a gene: 15. DNA for the CDR3: TGTGCCAGTAAGACATCGACAGGGTACGTGGGTGAAAAACTGTTTTTT. Its protein is CASKTSTGYVGEKLFF.

The chain links TRBV9 to TRBJ2-4; 14 bases are shared with TRBD2. Germline V gene data show CDR1 as SGDLS and CDR2 as YYNGEE. The V and J ends lost 4 bases and 1 base, in that order; junction bases with no gene match: 7. The CDR3 is 18 residues long. CDR3 region: CASSRGTSGRGAKNIQYF. The DNA for the CDR3 is TGTGCCAGCAGCCGCGGGACTAGCGGGAGAGGGGCCAAAAACATTCAGTACTTC.

This chain connects TRBV6-4 to TRBJ2-2; 7 bases line up with TRBD1. The CDR3 is 14 residues long. J gave up 5 bases and V 4 bases, and 4 bases lay outside the gene matches. The germline gives CDR1 MRHNA, CDR2 SNTAGT. CDR3: CASSVNRGTGELFF. The DNA of the CDR3 is TGTGCCAGCAGTGTCAACAGGGGAACCGGGGAGCTGTTTTTT.

The rearrangement joins TRBV4-3 to TRBJ1-3; 7 nucleotides line up with TRBD1. V gave up 0 bases and J gave up 3 bases; unmatched junction bases: 5. Germline values: CDR1 LGHNA, CDR2 YSLEER. The CDR3 contains 16 residues. In DNA form, the CDR3 reads TGCGCCAGCAGCCAAGATCCAACAGGGGATGGAAACACCATATATTTT. It translates to CASSQDPTGDGNTIYF.

The chain employs TRBV6-5 and TRBJ1-2, with 9 bases lining up with TRBD1. The CDR3 has 15 residues. Germline assignment: CDR1 MNHEY and CDR2 SVGAGI. The J segment lost 4 bases and the V segment lost 2 bases, leaving 5 bases of the junction unmatched. CDR3 region: CASSYPTGQGYGYTF. DNA of the CDR3: TGTGCCAGCAGTTACCCAACGGGACAGGGCTATGGCTACACCTTC.

The V and J genes are TRBV29-1 and TRBJ2-3; D possibly corresponds to TRBD2 (7 bases). Germline assignment: CDR1 SQVTM and CDR2 ANQGSEA. The CDR3 is 14 amino acids. For the CDR3, the DNA is TGCAGTAACGCGCGGGGGCCTAGCACAGATACGCAGTATTTT. It translates to CSNARGPSTDTQYF.

The CDR3 DNA reads TGTGCCACCAGCAGAGATCAGCGGGCTAACTATGGCTACACCTTC. Translated, it gives CATSRDQRANYGYTF. The rearrangement links TRBV15 to TRBJ1-2, with D uncertain. The CDR3 is made up of 15 amino acids. The germline CDR1 and CDR2 sequences are LNHNV and YYDKDF (reference sequence). Trimming pared 0 bases from V and 0 bases from J, leaving 8 bases between.

The rearrangement uses TRBV11-3 and TRBJ2-3; TRBD1 agrees at 8 bases. The V and J ends lost 5 bases and 5 bases, in that order; junction bases with no gene match: 15. Germline V lookup: CDR1 SGHNT, CDR2 YENEEA. There are 17 residues in the CDR3. The CDR3 loop reads CASSLAGTGGVGDTQYF. DNA of the CDR3: TGTGCCAGCAGCCTAGCCGGAACAGGGGGAGTAGGAGATACGCAGTATTTT.

The V and J genes are TRBV5-1 and TRBJ1-5; 8 bases match TRBD1. V lost 6 bases, J lost 2 bases, and 13 bases stayed unmatched. This CDR3 has 17 amino acids. From germline, CDR1 is SGHRS and CDR2 YFSETQ. The CDR3 DNA reads TGCGCCAGCATCTCTGGAAACCGGACAGGGTGCAATCAGCCCCAGCATTTT. It codes for CASISGNRTGCNQPQHF. Combining the CDR3 with reference TRBV5-1 and TRBJ1-5 gives the whole variable domain KAGVTQTPRYLIKTRGQQVTLSCSPISGHRSVSWYQQTPGQGLQFLFEYFSETQRNKGNFPGRFSGRQFSNSRSEMNVSTLELGDSALYLCASISGNRTGCNQPQHFGDGTRLSIL.

This clone came up a few times. The chain couples TRBV7-2 to TRBJ1-1, with a possible D match to TRBD1 (5 bases). The CDR3 contains 14 residues. V shed 1 base and J shed 3 bases, with 9 bases lying between them. Per germline, CDR1 SGHTA and CDR2 FQGNSA. CDR3 in amino acids: CASSLVGGYTEAFF. CDR3 DNA: TGTGCCAGCAGCTTAGTCGGGGGATACACTGAAGCTTTCTTT.

This chain links TRBV6-1 with TRBJ2-7, with 7 bases aligning to TRBD1. The V gene's germline CDR1 is MNHNS and CDR2 SASEGT. Trimming took 2 bases from V and 2 from J; bases not matched to a gene: 3. This CDR3 region has 14 residues. This CDR3 is CASSESDRAYEQYF. The CDR3 DNA reads TGTGCCAGCAGTGAAAGCGACAGGGCCTACGAGCAGTACTTC.

In its sample, this clone was seen a few times. The chain uses TRBV4-1 and TRBJ2-2; the D is unclear. Germline CDR1 is MGHRA and CDR2 is YSYEKL. Trimming stripped 1 base from V and 7 bases from J, with 4 bases between. CDR3 length: 12 residues. The CDR3 loop reads CASSQVYGELFF. The CDR3 DNA reads as TGCGCCAGCAGCCAAGTTTACGGGGAGCTGTTTTTT.

This clone has just one count. The chain has TRBV21-1 and TRBJ1-4. TRBV21-1 is classified as a pseudogene. The CDR3 spans 17 residues. The chain's CDR3 is CASSVLSLSCVIEKLFF. The CDR3 DNA sequence: TGTGCCAGCAGCGTCTTATCTCTGAGCTGCGTTATTGAAAAACTGTTTTTT.